This T cell receptor beta chain was identified in a study of CD8 T cells in ankylosing spondylitis. Findings of the study overall: Disease-linked clones reportedly concentrated significantly in matched ankylosing spondylitis synovial fluid. Disease-linked clones, CD8+, were relatively rare in peripheral blood.

Concerning this clonotype: Its antigen is unknown.

Trimming took 3 bases from V and 3 from J, leaving 5 bases between them. CDR3 length equals 12 residues. Germline loops: CDR1 SGHVS, CDR2 FQNEAQ. By quantitative 5'-RACE with molecular barcodes, the TCR beta libraries were made. TCRdb reprocessed the 5' RACE reads with MiXCR, giving one entry per CDR3 protein. The sample shows 300,000 to 400,000 distinct CDR3 sequences, 20% to 25% of them seen only once. The receptor was isolated from a male donor with ankylosing spondylitis or in good health (not recorded which). This chain joins TRBV7-8 and TRBJ2-5; D unresolved. Sequenced sample: blood, either unsorted or a sorted T cell fraction (not recorded which). CDR3 amino acids: CASSFWEETQYF. Here the CDR3 DNA reads TGTGCCAGCAGCTTTTGGGAAGAGACCCAGTACTTC.